Listed below are T cell receptor beta chains from one sample, sequenced in a study of neurological immune-mediated disorders. Each CDR3 protein is one row after TCRdb ran MiXCR on the 5' RACE reads. The sample holds fewer than 50,000 distinct CDR3 sequences, 11% seen once. Sequences were obtained from PBMCs. The receptors were sampled from a man aged 55 to 70 with HTLV-1-associated myelopathy (HAM/TSP). Both conserved end residues are trimmed from each CDR3.

v_gene,CDR3aa
TRBV20-1,SASRGRRPDTQY
TRBV20-1,SASPGRGAF
TRBV6-5,ASVDRNGNTIY
TRBV5-1,ASSLAGDRGSEQF
TRBV20-1,SAGRGINEQF
TRBV11-1,ASSLGHGDRSYEQY
TRBV5-1,ASSIDRFTDTQY
TRBV6-1,ASSESDRGALH
TRBV6-1,ASGGQGYEQY
TRBV5-1,ASSPLAGSSYNEQF
TRBV5-1,ASSLASGSLAGELF
TRBV20-1,SALTSGGSYEQY
TRBV5-1,ASSLAWGGEGANVLT
TRBV5-4,ASSRTGDPGNTIY
TRBV7-9,ASSSTGISGTEAF
TRBV4-1,ASSQDYPSSYPEQF
TRBV7-2,ASSPSPGQGKTQY
TRBV29-1,SVEDGGGNGYT
TRBV6-1,ASSAYEQY
TRBV5-1,ASSPPQGPGANVLT
TRBV9,ASSPGGGGQEI
TRBV21-1,ASRGPVGNSGNTIY
TRBV5-1,ASSLQGQQETQY
TRBV21-1,ASSFRSGRESYNEQF
TRBV19,ATRDRDGSGANVLT
TRBV7-9,ASLGDRTGELF
TRBV29-1,SVGGTVAGTYNEQF
TRBV5-1,ASSLAGLADPGELF
TRBV5-1,ASSFGGENTEAF
TRBV20-1,SARETVRETQY
TRBV3-1,ASSRRTSGPSGQF